The T cell receptor beta chain described here comes from a study of shared clonotypes between healthy human individuals. Across the whole study: A donor's plate count was three for CD4 naive and three for CD4 memory; CD8 naive had two and CD8 memory one.

CDR1 and CDR2 from the germline V gene are SGDLS and YYNGEE. The CDR3 has 14 residues. The V end lost 0 bases, the J end lost 0 bases, and 5 bases lay between the germline ends. TCRdb keeps only in-frame clones here, not all; method: immunoSEQ multiplex PCR. The sample gives some 320,000 clones, 80% to 90% of which show up once; 15% to 20% is in the top ten. Sequences were obtained from memory CD8+ T cells sorted from blood. As to subset: CD45RO+ cells pooled with CCR7-negative TemRA cells. This TCR came from a man aged 18 to 35 in good health. The gene calls are TRBV9 and TRBJ2-3, with unresolved D. CDR3 sequence (DNA): TGTGCCAGCAGCGTAGAGATGAGCACAGATACGCAGTATTTT. Translated: CASSVEMSTDTQYF. Full variable domain (rest looked up from reference TRBV9 and TRBJ2-3): DSGVTQTPKHLITATGQRVTLRCSPRSGDLSVYWYQQSLDQGLQFLIQYYNGEERAKGNILERFSAQQFPDLHSELNLSSLELGDSALYFCASSVEMSTDTQYFGPGTRLTVL.